This entry lists 26 T cell receptor beta chains sequenced from one sample in a study of CXCR3-negative and CXCR3-positive naive CD8 T cells (dated by TCRdb to the late 2010s). The listed sequencing device is NextSeq 550. The Human TCR Profiling Kit (MiLaboratory) was used to prepare UMI-labeled 5' RACE TRB cDNA libraries. TCRdb reprocessed the reads into one record per CDR3 protein sequence, lacking DNA. Per the sample table, the count is approximately 8,100 distinct CDR3 sequences. The ten largest account for 2.4% of the sample. Sequenced: naive CXCR3- CD8+ T cells from blood. Reading the label with the study, this specimen's cell subset or site is: CD45RO-CCR7+CD27+CD95- naive CD8+ T cells lacking CXCR3 (TNR3-). The receptors were gathered from a human donor in good health. Some clones in this sample may be carry-over from other donors' samples.

By frequency, this clonotype registers medium-sized. The chain links TRBV29-1 to TRBJ2-3; the TRBD2 assignment by TCRdb is unverifiable without DNA. Germline lookup yields CDR1 SQVTM and CDR2 ANQGSEA. The CDR3 is 15 residues long. The CDR3 sequence: CSVETGRALGDTQYF.

J is TRBJ2-7 and V is TRBV5-5; TCRdb outputs TRBD2, but without DNA this stays unchecked. CDR1 and CDR2 (germline): SGHKS, YYEKEE (reference sequence). The CDR3 loop spans 15 amino acids. CDR3 sequence reads: CASSLEEVLFNEQYF.

By frequency, this clonotype registers medium-sized. The rearrangement links TRBV29-1 to TRBJ2-1; the TCRdb D gene call, TRBD2, has no DNA to confirm it. This CDR3 is built from 13 residues. Germline V CDR1 and CDR2: SQVTM, ANQGSEA. This chain's CDR3 is CSVDEAGVDEQFF.

This clonotype is deemed medium-sized by its frequency. This chain links TRBV29-1 with TRBJ2-1; TCRdb's D call, TRBD2, is unchecked because there is no DNA. This CDR3 has 15 amino acids. CDR1 is SQVTM and CDR2 is ANQGSEA in the germline V gene. This chain's CDR3 is CSVERLAKEDNEQFF.

This clonotype ranks as medium-sized in terms of frequency. V usage is TRBV30 and J usage is TRBJ1-1; the TCRdb D gene call, TRBD1, has no DNA to confirm it. Germline CDR1 and CDR2: GTSNPN and SVGIG (reference sequence). There are 12 residues in the CDR3. The CDR3 spells CAWSPRETEAFF. The variable domain in full, with the rest retrieved from reference TRBV30 and TRBJ1-1, is SQTIHQWPATLVQPVGSPLSLECTVEGTSNPNLYWYRQAAGRGLQLLFYSVGIGQISSEVPQNLSASRPQDRQFILSSKKLLLSDSGFYLCAWSPRETEAFFGQGTRLTVV.

The chain carries TRBV29-1 and TRBJ2-7. This CDR3 is 13 amino acids long. Germline assignment: CDR1 SQVTM and CDR2 ANQGSEA. The CDR3 reads CSVLDRNSYEQYF.

The V and J genes are TRBV24-1 and TRBJ2-5; TCRdb designates TRBD1, a call that cannot be tested without DNA. CDR1 and CDR2 from the germline V gene are KGHDR and SFDVKD. The CDR3 consists of 14 residues. CDR3 amino acids: CATSDLQGGETQYF.

The chain couples TRBV7-9 to TRBJ2-7; TCRdb returns TRBD2, unconfirmable since there is no DNA. Germline V gene sequence: CDR1 SEHNR, CDR2 FQNEAQ (reference sequence). The CDR3 extends over 16 amino acids. The CDR3 protein is CASSHGLAGPAYEQYF.

This chain connects TRBV20-1 to TRBJ2-1. Germline V gene data show CDR1 as DFQATT and CDR2 as SNEGSKA (reference sequence). This CDR3 is built from 14 residues. CDR3: CSAQTPRSYNEQFF.

The chain is built from TRBV7-6 and TRBJ2-6; the TCRdb D gene call, TRBD1, has no DNA to confirm it. The CDR3 has 18 residues. Germline V gene sequence: CDR1 SGHVS, CDR2 FNYEAQ. The CDR3: CASSHRVGRNSGANVLTF.

According to its frequency, this clonotype is medium-sized. The V and J genes are TRBV29-1 and TRBJ2-3; TCRdb designates TRBD2, a call that cannot be tested without DNA. CDR3 length equals 15 residues. Germline CDR1 reads SQVTM; CDR2 reads ANQGSEA. CDR3 sequence: CSVEFPSWNTDTQYF.

This clonotype is classed as medium-sized by frequency. The rearrangement joins TRBV29-1 to TRBJ2-1. The germline V gene encodes CDR1 SQVTM and CDR2 ANQGSEA. CDR3 size: 14 residues. Here the CDR3 reads CSVESGRSYNEQFF.

The rearrangement links TRBV29-1 to TRBJ2-1; TCRdb's assignment of TRBD2 cannot be checked, as there is no DNA. Germline-derived CDR1 and CDR2 are SQVTM and ANQGSEA. CDR3 length: 17 amino acids. The CDR3 region is CSVYGLAGGVGYNEQFF.

The gene calls are TRBV29-1 and TRBJ2-5. The CDR3 sequence is 14 residues long. CDR1 is SQVTM and CDR2 is ANQGSEA in the germline V gene. The CDR3 sequence: CSVEGLKVMETQYF.

V and J are TRBV25-1 and TRBJ2-7; TCRdb proposes TRBD1, but this gene call is untestable without DNA. Germline values: CDR1 MGHDK, CDR2 SYGVNS. This CDR3 has 13 amino acids. CDR3 sequence: CAREEAGGYEQYF.

This sequence joins TRBV4-1 and TRBJ2-2; TCRdb outputs TRBD1, but without DNA this stays unchecked. The CDR3 totals 15 residues. CDR1 and CDR2 from the germline V gene are MGHRA and YSYEKL. CDR3 loop: CASSQDHGGPGELFF.

The chain joins TRBV19 to TRBJ1-1. The CDR3 runs to 15 residues. CDR1 and CDR2 (germline): LNHDA, SQIVND (reference sequence). CDR3 protein: CASRNRHSWDTEAFF. Complete variable domain (other parts from reference TRBV19 and TRBJ1-1): DGGITQSPKYLFRKEGQNVTLSCEQNLNHDAMYWYRQDPGQGLRLIYYSQIVNDFQKGDIAEGYSVSREKKESFPLTVTSAQKNPTAFYLCASRNRHSWDTEAFFGQGTRLTVV.

This chain links TRBV29-1 with TRBJ2-3; TCRdb's assignment of TRBD2 cannot be checked, as there is no DNA. Germline CDR1 SQVTM, CDR2 ANQGSEA. This CDR3 is built from 14 residues. The CDR3 spells CSVVGTSESDTQYF.

This clonotype is deemed medium-sized by its frequency. The J gene is TRBJ1-4, the V gene TRBV20-1; TCRdb's assignment of TRBD1 cannot be checked, as there is no DNA. CDR1 is DFQATT, CDR2 SNEGSKA, per germline (reference sequence). The CDR3 contains 16 residues. The CDR3 here is CSAKFRDSPRKEKLFF.

This chain links TRBV29-1 with TRBJ2-3. The CDR3 sequence is 13 residues long. Germline lookup yields CDR1 SQVTM and CDR2 ANQGSEA. The CDR3 spells CSVEVSDTDTQYF.

Judged by frequency, this clonotype is medium-sized. The chain is built from TRBV6-5 and TRBJ2-1; lacking DNA, the TRBD1 call made by TCRdb goes unchecked. The CDR3 loop spans 15 amino acids. In germline, CDR1 is MNHEY, CDR2 SVGAGI. CDR3 region: CASSYSTPVGVEQFF.

CDR3 amino acids: CASSFSLREAYEQYF. The genes are TRBV5-6 and TRBJ2-7; the D call of TRBD2 rests on TCRdb alone, since no DNA is present to check it. CDR3 length: 15 amino acids. The germline gives CDR1 SGHDT, CDR2 YYEEEE. Variable domain in full (rest from reference TRBV5-6 and TRBJ2-7): DAGVTQSPTHLIKTRGQQVTLRCSPKSGHDTVSWYQQALGQGPQFIFQYYEEEERQRGNFPDRFSGHQFPNYSSELNVNALLLGDSALYLCASSFSLREAYEQYFGPGTRLTVT.

This clonotype ranks as medium-sized in terms of frequency. The chain uses TRBV28 and TRBJ1-6; TCRdb's assignment of TRBD1 cannot be checked, as there is no DNA. There are 15 residues in the CDR3. Germline loops: CDR1 MDHEN, CDR2 SYDVKM. The chain's CDR3 is CASREGGVMASPLHF.

The chain is built from TRBV4-1 and TRBJ2-1. This CDR3 spans 16 amino acids. Germline-derived CDR1 and CDR2 are MGHRA and YSYEKL. The CDR3 is CASSHPREGSYNEQFF.

The chain carries TRBV7-2 and TRBJ2-3; the TRBD2 assignment by TCRdb is unverifiable without DNA. Germline CDR1 is SGHTA and CDR2 is FQGNSA. This CDR3 comprises 15 residues. CDR3 amino acids: CASSLGGSTLDTQYF.

The chain joins TRBV7-6 to TRBJ2-1; TCRdb's D gene call, TRBD1, goes unchecked for lack of DNA. This CDR3 is built from 15 residues. Germline values: CDR1 SGHVS, CDR2 FNYEAQ. The CDR3 sequence: CASSLGTGGNNEQFF.